This is a list of T cell receptor beta chains from one sample in a study of blood T cells in healthy people across ages. Using its own MiXCR run on the 5' RACE reads, TCRdb lists one record per CDR3 protein. Among about 1.8 million distinct CDR3 sequences listed, about 50% were seen once. Input material: blood. Receptors originate from a woman aged 40-49 years in good health. The CDR3 runs from the conserved cysteine through the conserved F or W. A D gene is named only where the DNA matches it firmly. Not all rows give a size; the values are once, few, many and, for expanded clones, a class.

clone size	V gene	J gene	D gene	CDR3 protein	CDR3 DNA
NA	TRBV10-3	TRBJ2-5	NA	CAISVSGGNEQYF	TGTGCCATCAGTGTCTCGGGTGGGAATGAGCAGTACTTC
NA	TRBV7-2	TRBJ2-5	NA	CASSPHGQETQYF	TGTGCCAGCAGCCCTCATGGGCAAGAGACCCAGTACTTC
NA	TRBV7-2	TRBJ1-1	NA	CASSPRGGTGAFF	TGTGCCAGCAGCCCTAGGGGAGGAACTGGAGCTTTCTTT
NA	TRBV9	TRBJ2-7	NA	CASSVRQVAYEQYF	TGTGCCAGCAGCGTGAGACAGGTTGCCTACGAGCAGTACTTC
NA	TRBV12-3/TRBV12-4	TRBJ1-1	NA	CASTRITNTEAFF	TGTGCCAGCACAAGAATTACGAACACTGAAGCTTTCTTT
NA	TRBV5-1	TRBJ2-3	NA	CASSFLAEGMADTQYF	TGCGCCAGCAGCTTCCTTGCAGAGGGGATGGCAGATACGCAGTATTTT
few	TRBV7-9	TRBJ2-5	NA	CASSANPGAAQETQYF	TGTGCCAGCAGCGCTAACCCGGGGGCAGCCCAAGAGACCCAGTACTTC
few	TRBV7-2	TRBJ2-1	TRBD2	CASSTGAGGPGEQFF	TGTGCCAGCAGCACCGGAGCGGGGGGGCCTGGTGAGCAGTTCTTC
large	TRBV20-1	TRBJ2-1	NA	CSARDYGSTSSSPNEQFF	TGCAGTGCTAGAGATTATGGCTCCACCTCTTCTTCTCCTAATGAGCAGTTCTTC
NA	TRBV7-2	TRBJ1-6	NA	CASSLRRASSYNSPLHF	TGTGCCAGCAGCCTGAGGAGGGCCAGCTCCTATAATTCACCCCTCCACTTT
NA	TRBV28	TRBJ1-2	TRBD1	CASTSDRGRLGYTF	TGTGCCAGCACCTCGGACAGGGGGCGGCTTGGCTACACCTTC
NA	TRBV6-1	TRBJ2-3	NA	CASSAGRVGPSDTQYF	TGTGCCAGCAGTGCCGGCAGGGTGGGGCCGTCGGATACGCAGTATTTT
NA	TRBV7-9	TRBJ1-1	NA	CASSTLTGTLGAFF	TGTGCCAGCAGCACACTTACAGGGACTCTCGGAGCTTTCTTT
few	TRBV29-1	TRBJ2-5	TRBD2	CSVGPPTSGGQETQYF	TGCAGCGTTGGACCCCCGACTAGCGGGGGGCAAGAGACCCAGTACTTC
NA	TRBV7-2	TRBJ2-3	NA	CASSEHVNTQYF	TGTGCCAGCAGCGAGCACGTGAATACGCAGTATTTT
NA	TRBV7-9	TRBJ1-6	TRBD1	CASSPPTGGYNSPLHF	TGTGCCAGCAGCCCCCCGACAGGGGGCTATAATTCACCCCTCCACTTT
few	TRBV3-1	TRBJ2-3	TRBD2	CASSQAGTSGMYTQYF	TGTGCCAGCAGCCAAGCCGGGACTAGCGGGATGTATACGCAGTATTTT
once	TRBV7-2	TRBJ2-1	TRBD2	CASTARAGGYNEQFF	TGTGCCAGCACCGCCAGAGCGGGGGGGTACAATGAGCAGTTCTTC
NA	TRBV10-3	TRBJ1-1	TRBD1	CAISDPGQGYTEAFF	TGTGCCATCAGTGACCCGGGACAGGGGTACACTGAAGCTTTCTTT
few	TRBV9	TRBJ2-1	TRBD1	CASSDLVDRAGEQFF	TGTGCCAGCAGCGACCTAGTGGACAGGGCGGGTGAGCAGTTCTTC